The present entry profiles one T cell receptor (beta chain) with its context. Antigen unknown. The data stem from a study of cytomegalovirus exposure and HLA in healthy donors. As for the study in general: Earlier sequencing of about 200 million T cells yielded under 120 million unique TCR beta sequences.

Overall study results and limits: Earlier results showed most TCR beta V segments being productive about 87% or about 30% of the time.

V was cut by 0 bases and J by 2 bases, with 10 bases left in between. Germline V CDR1 and CDR2: LGHNA, YNFKEQ. The CDR3 totals 16 residues. Use of 60 Vbeta and 13 Jbeta primers characterized the PCR. Sequencing was performed with immunoSEQ multiplex PCR; in TCRdb, only in-frame clones are kept and a portion is missing. This table has roughly 190,000 clones, 70% to 80% appearing once. The chain joins TRBV4-2 to TRBJ2-2, with D possibly TRBD1 on 6 matching bases. The material sequenced was PBMCs. This receptor was identified in a woman in her thirties in good health and CMV-seropositive. CDR3 coding DNA: TGTGCCAGCAGCCAAGAGACAGGACCAAACACCGGGGAGCTGTTTTTT. This gives the protein CASSQETGPNTGELFF.